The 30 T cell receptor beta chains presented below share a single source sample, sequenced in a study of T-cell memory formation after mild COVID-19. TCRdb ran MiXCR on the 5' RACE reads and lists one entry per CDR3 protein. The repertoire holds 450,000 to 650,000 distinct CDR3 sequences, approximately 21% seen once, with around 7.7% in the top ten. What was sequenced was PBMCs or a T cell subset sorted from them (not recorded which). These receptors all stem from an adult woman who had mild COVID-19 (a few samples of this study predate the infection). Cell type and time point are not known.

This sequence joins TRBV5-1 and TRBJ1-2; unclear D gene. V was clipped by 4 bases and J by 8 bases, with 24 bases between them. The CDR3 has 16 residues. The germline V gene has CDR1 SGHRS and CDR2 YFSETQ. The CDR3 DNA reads TGCGCCAGCAGCGTGGGTGCCGGAGGCAAGACCAACGGCTACACCTTC. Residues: CASSVGAGGKTNGYTF.

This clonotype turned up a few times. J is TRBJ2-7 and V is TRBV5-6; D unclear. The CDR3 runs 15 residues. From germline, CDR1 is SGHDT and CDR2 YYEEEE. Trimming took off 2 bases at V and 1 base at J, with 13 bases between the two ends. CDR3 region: CASSFGRGFSYEQYF. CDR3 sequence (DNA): TGTGCCAGCAGCTTCGGAAGAGGATTTTCCTACGAGCAGTACTTC.

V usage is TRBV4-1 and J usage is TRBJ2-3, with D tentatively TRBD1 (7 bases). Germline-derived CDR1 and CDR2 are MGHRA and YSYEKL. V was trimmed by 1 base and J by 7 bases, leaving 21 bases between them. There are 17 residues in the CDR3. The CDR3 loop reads CASSQGSRGLAFYTQYF. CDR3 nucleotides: TGCGCCAGCAGCCAAGGTTCGAGGGGGCTAGCGTTTTATACGCAGTATTTT.

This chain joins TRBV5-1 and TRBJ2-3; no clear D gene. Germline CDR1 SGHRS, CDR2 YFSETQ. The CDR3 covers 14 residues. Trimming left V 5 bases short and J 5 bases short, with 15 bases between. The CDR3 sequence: CASRWNPLGDTQYF. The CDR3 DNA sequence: TGCGCCAGCAGATGGAACCCCTTGGGAGATACGCAGTATTTT.

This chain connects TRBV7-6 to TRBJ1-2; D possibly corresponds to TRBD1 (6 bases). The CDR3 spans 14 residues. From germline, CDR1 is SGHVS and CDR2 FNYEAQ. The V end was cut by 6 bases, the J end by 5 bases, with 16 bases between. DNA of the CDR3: TGTGCCAGCAGTTCCAACAGGGACGGGTATGGCTACACCTTC. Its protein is CASSSNRDGYGYTF.

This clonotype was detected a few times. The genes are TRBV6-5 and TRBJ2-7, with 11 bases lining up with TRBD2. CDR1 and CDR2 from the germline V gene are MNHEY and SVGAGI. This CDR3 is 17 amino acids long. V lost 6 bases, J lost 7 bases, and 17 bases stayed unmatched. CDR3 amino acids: CASSPRKVLAGAQEQYF. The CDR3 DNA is TGTGCCAGCAGCCCTCGCAAAGTACTAGCGGGAGCTCAGGAGCAGTACTTC.

The CDR3 protein is CASSYSEGSYGYTF. The CDR3 nucleotides are TGTGCCAGCAGTTACTCGGAGGGGAGCTATGGCTACACCTTC. The chain recombines TRBV6-5 with TRBJ1-2; tentative D call: TRBD1 (5 bases). This CDR3 has 14 amino acids. V lost 0 bases and J 4 bases, leaving 9 bases between the germline ends. Germline values: CDR1 MNHEY, CDR2 SVGAGI.

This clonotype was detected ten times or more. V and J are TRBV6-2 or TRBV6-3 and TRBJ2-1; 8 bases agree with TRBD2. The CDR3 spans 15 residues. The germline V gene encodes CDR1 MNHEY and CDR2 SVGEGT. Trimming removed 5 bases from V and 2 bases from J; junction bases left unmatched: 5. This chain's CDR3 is CASSKTSGTYNEQFF. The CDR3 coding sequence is TGTGCCAGCAGTAAAACTAGCGGAACCTACAATGAGCAGTTCTTC.

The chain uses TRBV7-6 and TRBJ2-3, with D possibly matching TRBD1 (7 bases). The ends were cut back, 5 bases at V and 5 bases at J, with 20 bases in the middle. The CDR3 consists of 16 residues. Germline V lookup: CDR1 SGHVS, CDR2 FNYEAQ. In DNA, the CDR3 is TGTGCCAGCAGCACCCCGCGGAGGGGGCAAGGAGATACGCAGTATTTT. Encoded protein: CASSTPRRGQGDTQYF.

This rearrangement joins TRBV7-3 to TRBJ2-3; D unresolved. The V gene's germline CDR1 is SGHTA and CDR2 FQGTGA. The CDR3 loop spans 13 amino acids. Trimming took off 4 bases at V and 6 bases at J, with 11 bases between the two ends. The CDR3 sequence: CASSSVLPDTQYF. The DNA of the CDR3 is TGTGCCAGCAGCTCCGTCCTGCCGGATACGCAGTATTTT.

The CDR3 region is CASSQDPVQRFYGYTF. CDR3 sequence (DNA): TGCGCCAGCAGCCAAGACCCGGTTCAGAGATTCTATGGCTACACCTTC. This rearrangement joins TRBV4-3 to TRBJ1-2; D remains unclear. Deletions cut 0 bases from V and 4 bases from J, with 15 bases between. The germline V gene has CDR1 LGHNA and CDR2 YSLEER. The CDR3 totals 16 residues.

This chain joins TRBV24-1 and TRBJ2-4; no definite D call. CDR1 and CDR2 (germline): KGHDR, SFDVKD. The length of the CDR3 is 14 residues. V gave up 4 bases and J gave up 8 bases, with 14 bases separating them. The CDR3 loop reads CATSDPTLQYIQYF. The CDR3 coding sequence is TGTGCCACCAGTGACCCCACCCTACAGTACATTCAGTACTTC.

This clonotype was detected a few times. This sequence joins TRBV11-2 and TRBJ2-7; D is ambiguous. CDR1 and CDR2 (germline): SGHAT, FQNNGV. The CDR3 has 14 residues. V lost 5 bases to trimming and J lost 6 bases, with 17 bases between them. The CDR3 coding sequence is TGTGCCAGCAGCCCCGGGCTGGCACCCCGCGAGCAGTACTTC. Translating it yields CASSPGLAPREQYF.

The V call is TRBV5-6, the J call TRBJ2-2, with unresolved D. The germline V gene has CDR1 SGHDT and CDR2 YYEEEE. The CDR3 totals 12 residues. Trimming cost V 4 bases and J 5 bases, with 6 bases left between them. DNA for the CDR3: TGTGCCAGCAGCATGGGAACCGGGGAGCTGTTTTTT. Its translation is CASSMGTGELFF.

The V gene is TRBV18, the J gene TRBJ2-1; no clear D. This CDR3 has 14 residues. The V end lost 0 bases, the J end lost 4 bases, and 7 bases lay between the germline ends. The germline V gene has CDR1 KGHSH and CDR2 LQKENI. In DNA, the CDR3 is TGTGCCAGCTCACCACCGGTCTTATACAATGAGCAGTTCTTC. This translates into CASSPPVLYNEQFF.

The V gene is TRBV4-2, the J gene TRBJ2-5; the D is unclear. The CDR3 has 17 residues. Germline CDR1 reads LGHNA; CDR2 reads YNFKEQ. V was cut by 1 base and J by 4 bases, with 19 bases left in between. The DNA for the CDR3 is TGTGCCAGCAGCCAAGGCAGAGAAACCATGGCTACAGAGACCCAGTACTTC. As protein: CASSQGRETMATETQYF.

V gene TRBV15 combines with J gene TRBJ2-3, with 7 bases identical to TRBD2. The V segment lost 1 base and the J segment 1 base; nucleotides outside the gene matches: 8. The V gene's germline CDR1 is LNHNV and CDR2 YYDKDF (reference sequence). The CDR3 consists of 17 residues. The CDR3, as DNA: TGTGCCACCAGCAGAGTGTTGGCCCGGGGGGGCACAGATACGCAGTATTTT. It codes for CATSRVLARGGTDTQYF.

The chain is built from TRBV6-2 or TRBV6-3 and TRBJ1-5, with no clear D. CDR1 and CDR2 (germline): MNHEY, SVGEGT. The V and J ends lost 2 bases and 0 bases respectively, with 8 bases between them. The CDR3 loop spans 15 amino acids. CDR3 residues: CASSYTGYSNQPQHF. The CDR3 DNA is TGTGCCAGCAGTTACACGGGTTATAGCAATCAGCCCCAGCATTTT.

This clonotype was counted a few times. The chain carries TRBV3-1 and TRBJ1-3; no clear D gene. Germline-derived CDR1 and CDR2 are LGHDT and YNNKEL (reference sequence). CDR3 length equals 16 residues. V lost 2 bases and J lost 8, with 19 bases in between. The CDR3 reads CASSQLAYLRGDTIYF. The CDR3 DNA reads TGTGCCAGCAGCCAATTAGCGTATCTCCGGGGAGACACCATATATTTT.

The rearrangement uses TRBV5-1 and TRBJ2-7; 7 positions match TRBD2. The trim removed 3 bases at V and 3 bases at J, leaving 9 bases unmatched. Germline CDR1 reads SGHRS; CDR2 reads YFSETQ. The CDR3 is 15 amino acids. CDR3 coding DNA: TGCGCCAGCAGCTCCTCAGCGGGGAAAGGCTACGAGCAGTACTTC. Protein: CASSSSAGKGYEQYF.

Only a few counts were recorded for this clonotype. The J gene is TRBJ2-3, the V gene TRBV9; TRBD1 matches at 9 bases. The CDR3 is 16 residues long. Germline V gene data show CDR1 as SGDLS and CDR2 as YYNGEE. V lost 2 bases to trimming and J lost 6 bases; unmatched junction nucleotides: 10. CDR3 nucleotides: TGTGCCAGCAGCGTCACGGACAGGGGATTGGGCGATACGCAGTATTTT. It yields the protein CASSVTDRGLGDTQYF.

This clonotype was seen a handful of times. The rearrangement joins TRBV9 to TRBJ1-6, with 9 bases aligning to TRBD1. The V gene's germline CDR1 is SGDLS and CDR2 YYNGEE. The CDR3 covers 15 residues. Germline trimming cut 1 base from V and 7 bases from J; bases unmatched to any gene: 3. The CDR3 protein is CASSVLTGGNSPLHF. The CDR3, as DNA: TGTGCCAGCAGCGTACTGACAGGGGGGAATTCACCCCTCCACTTT.

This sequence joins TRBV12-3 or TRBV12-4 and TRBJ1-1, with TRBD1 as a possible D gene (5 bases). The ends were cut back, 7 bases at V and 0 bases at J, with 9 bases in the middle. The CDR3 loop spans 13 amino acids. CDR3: CASKWGMNTEAFF. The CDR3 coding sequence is TGTGCCAGCAAATGGGGCATGAACACTGAAGCTTTCTTT.

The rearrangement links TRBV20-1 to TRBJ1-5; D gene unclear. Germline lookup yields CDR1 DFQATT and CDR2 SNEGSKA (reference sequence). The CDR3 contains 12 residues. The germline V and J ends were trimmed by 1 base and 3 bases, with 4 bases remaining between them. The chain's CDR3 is CSARATNQPQHF. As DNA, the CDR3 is TGCAGTGCTAGAGCGACCAATCAGCCCCAGCATTTT.

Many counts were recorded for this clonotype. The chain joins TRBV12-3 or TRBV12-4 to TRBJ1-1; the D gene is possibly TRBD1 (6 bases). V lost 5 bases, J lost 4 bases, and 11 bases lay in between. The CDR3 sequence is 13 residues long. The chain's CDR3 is CASSTGSGTEAFF. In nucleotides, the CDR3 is TGTGCCAGCAGTACAGGGTCAGGCACTGAAGCTTTCTTT.

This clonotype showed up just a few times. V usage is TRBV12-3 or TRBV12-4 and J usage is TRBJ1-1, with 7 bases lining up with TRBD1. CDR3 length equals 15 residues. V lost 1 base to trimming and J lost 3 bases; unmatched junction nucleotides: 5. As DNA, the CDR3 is TGTGCCAGCAGTTTAGGTAGGGGGCGGGACACTGAAGCTTTCTTT. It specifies CASSLGRGRDTEAFF.

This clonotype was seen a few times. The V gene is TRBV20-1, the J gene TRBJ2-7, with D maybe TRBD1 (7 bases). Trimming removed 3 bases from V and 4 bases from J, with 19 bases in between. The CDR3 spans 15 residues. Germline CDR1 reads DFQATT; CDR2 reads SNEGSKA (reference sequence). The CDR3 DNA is TGCAGTGCTAGTGGAGGGACAGTTCTGGGTTACGAGCAGTACTTC. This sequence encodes CSASGGTVLGYEQYF.

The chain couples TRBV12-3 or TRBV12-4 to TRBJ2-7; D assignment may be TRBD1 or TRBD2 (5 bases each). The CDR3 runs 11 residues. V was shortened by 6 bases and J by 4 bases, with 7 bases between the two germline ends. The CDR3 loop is CASRGVYEQYF. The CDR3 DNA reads TGTGCCAGCAGGGGGGTTTACGAGCAGTACTTC.

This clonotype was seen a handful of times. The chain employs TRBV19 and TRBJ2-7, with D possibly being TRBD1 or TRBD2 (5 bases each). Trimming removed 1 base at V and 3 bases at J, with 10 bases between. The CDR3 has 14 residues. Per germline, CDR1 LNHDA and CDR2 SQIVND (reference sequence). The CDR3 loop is CASSIGGKGYEQYF. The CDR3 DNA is TGTGCCAGTAGTATAGGGGGGAAGGGCTACGAGCAGTACTTC.

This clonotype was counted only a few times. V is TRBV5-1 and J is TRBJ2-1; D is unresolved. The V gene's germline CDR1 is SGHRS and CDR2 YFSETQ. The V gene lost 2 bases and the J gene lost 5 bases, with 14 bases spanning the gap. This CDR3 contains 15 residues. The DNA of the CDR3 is TGCGCCAGCAGCTTTACGCCGCGAGGACACAATGAGCAGTTCTTC. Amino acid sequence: CASSFTPRGHNEQFF.